One sample yielded the 16 T cell receptor beta chains listed below, sequenced in a study of T cell therapy after organ transplantation. Generated by immunoSEQ multiplex PCR, the TCRdb table keeps only in-frame clones and is missing some. The sample holds around 19,000 clones; roughly 84% are singletons and the top ten take around 36%. These TCRs are of unknown antigen specificity. Indicated time point: 20-29 weeks after completion of therapy. Specimen: CD8+ T cells from blood, collected after autologous CMV-specific T cell therapy. The source is a human patient who had received a solid organ transplant and had CMV disease. The T cells may partly be graft donor cells.

The chain links TRBV27 to TRBJ1-2; 9 nucleotides line up with TRBD1. The germline V gene has CDR1 MNHEY and CDR2 SMNVEV (reference sequence). The CDR3 sequence is 15 residues long. V was pared by 3 bases and J by 8 bases, with 10 bases of the junction left unmatched. Here the CDR3 DNA reads TGTGCCAGCAGTTTCCTGGGACAGGGAAAGGGGGGCTACACCTTC. It translates to CASSFLGQGKGGYTF.

The rearrangement joins TRBV6-4 to TRBJ2-1; TRBD2 matches 9 bases. The CDR3 is 15 amino acids. V trimming: 2 bases; J trimming: 7 bases; junction bases outside the gene matches: 6. Germline CDR1 and CDR2: MRHNA and SNTAGT. The CDR3: CASSDVAGGTNEQFF. The CDR3 DNA follows: TGTGCCAGCAGTGACGTGGCGGGGGGGACTAATGAGCAGTTCTTC.

The genes are TRBV7-9 and TRBJ2-1; 7 bases match TRBD1. This CDR3 region has 16 residues. The V segment lost 4 bases and the J segment 7 bases; nucleotides outside the gene matches: 13. The germline gives CDR1 SEHNR, CDR2 FQNEAQ (reference sequence). The CDR3 loop reads CASSSRQGRTFNEQFF. The CDR3 DNA sequence: TGTGCCAGCAGCTCTCGACAGGGCCGGACCTTTAATGAGCAGTTCTTC. Based on the CDR3 plus reference TRBV7-9 and TRBJ2-1, the full variable domain is DTGVSQNPRHKITKRGQNVTFRCDPISEHNRLYWYRQTLGQGPEFLTYFQNEAQLEKSRLLSDRFSAERPKGSFSTLEIQRTEQGDSAMYLCASSSRQGRTFNEQFFGPGTRLTVL.

The chain employs TRBV9 and TRBJ1-2; TRBD1 matches at 8 bases. Germline values: CDR1 SGDLS, CDR2 YYNGEE. The V and J ends lost 4 bases and 8 bases, in that order; junction bases with no gene match: 10. The length of the CDR3 is 14 residues. In DNA form, the CDR3 reads TGTGCCAGCAGCCCTCGGACAGGGCAATGGGGCTACACCTTC. It is translated as CASSPRTGQWGYTF.

V is TRBV9 and J is TRBJ2-2, with 8 nucleotides matching TRBD2. The trim removed 0 bases at V and 5 bases at J, leaving 6 bases unmatched. CDR3 length: 16 amino acids. Germline CDR1 SGDLS, CDR2 YYNGEE. CDR3: CASSVDVAGITGELFF. The CDR3 nucleotides read TGTGCCAGCAGCGTAGATGTAGCGGGAATTACCGGGGAGCTGTTTTTT.

The chain couples TRBV4-1 to TRBJ2-7, with 9 nucleotides matching TRBD2. Trimming at V came to 3 bases and at J to 7 bases, leaving 10 bases not matched to a gene. CDR1 is MGHRA, CDR2 YSYEKL, per germline. The CDR3 has 15 residues. Here the CDR3 reads CASSQPPGLAEEQYF. The CDR3 nucleotides are TGCGCCAGCAGCCAGCCGCCGGGACTAGCTGAAGAGCAGTACTTC.

The chain couples TRBV6-5 to TRBJ2-5; 9 nucleotides match TRBD2. Germline CDR1 and CDR2: MNHEY and SVGAGI. Unmatched junction bases numbered 11, after V lost 4 bases and J lost 5 bases. The length of the CDR3 is 16 residues. DNA of the CDR3: TGTGCCAGCAGTTTCCTTTTTAGCGGGAGTGGCGAGACCCAGTACTTC. Translation gives CASSFLFSGSGETQYF.

On this clone: A read error may explain this, as a much larger clone is one base away. The rearrangement uses TRBV9 and TRBJ1-1; D ambiguous. CDR1 is SGDLS and CDR2 is YYNGEE in the germline V gene. CDR3 length: 13 residues. Between the trimmed V and J ends, which lost 4 bases and 4 bases, there was a span of 11 bases. The CDR3 nucleotides read TGTGCCAGCAGCATAGGCCTGGGCACTGAAGCTTTCTTT. This translates into CASSIGLGTEAFF.

This chain uses TRBV6-5 with TRBJ1-1, with 10 bases fitting TRBD1. V lost 6 bases and J lost 6; bases outside the gene matches: 7. This CDR3 region has 14 residues. Germline V gives CDR1 MNHEY, CDR2 SVGAGI. This chain's CDR3 is CASSRQGAGSEAFF. The CDR3, as DNA: TGTGCCAGCAGCCGACAGGGGGCCGGCTCTGAAGCTTTCTTT.

CDR3 region: CASSPYSSTDTQYF. The CDR3 nucleotides are TGTGCCAGCAGTCCCTATTCTAGCACAGATACGCAGTATTTT. The chain carries TRBV27 and TRBJ2-3; the D is unclear. The CDR3 has 14 residues. Germline CDR1 is MNHEY and CDR2 is SMNVEV (reference sequence). V gave up 5 bases and J gave up 0 bases, with 9 bases separating them.

The chain couples TRBV9 to TRBJ2-6; no clear D. The V and J ends lost 4 bases and 1 base respectively, with 12 bases between them. The CDR3 length is 16 residues. Germline V gene lookup returns CDR1 SGDLS and CDR2 YYNGEE. This CDR3 is CASSPRLDSGANVLTF. As DNA, the CDR3 is TGTGCCAGCAGCCCCAGACTTGATTCTGGGGCCAACGTCCTGACTTTC.

The rearrangement links TRBV27 to TRBJ2-1; D perhaps matches TRBD2 (6 bases). CDR1 is MNHEY and CDR2 is SMNVEV in the germline V gene (reference sequence). V was shortened by 0 bases and J by 7 bases, with 10 bases between the two germline ends. This CDR3 region has 14 residues. The chain's CDR3 is CASSLSGRGNEQFF. As DNA, the CDR3 is TGTGCCAGCAGTTTATCCGGGCGGGGTAATGAGCAGTTCTTC.

This chain joins TRBV6-6 and TRBJ2-3; D uncertain. The germline V gene has CDR1 MNHNY and CDR2 SVGAGI (reference sequence). V lost 0 bases and J 0 bases, leaving 4 bases between the germline ends. This CDR3 comprises 14 residues. The CDR3 here is CASSYSVSTDTQYF. The CDR3 bases are TGTGCCAGCAGTTACTCCGTGAGCACAGATACGCAGTATTTT.

CDR3 residues: CASSGTGENTEAFF. DNA of the CDR3: TGTGCCAGCAGCGGGACAGGGGAGAACACTGAAGCTTTCTTT. The chain recombines TRBV9 with TRBJ1-1; 9 bases map to TRBD1. CDR3 size: 14 residues. The germline V gene has CDR1 SGDLS and CDR2 YYNGEE. V was pared by 3 bases and J by 1 base, with 1 base of the junction left unmatched.

The chain combines TRBV11-2 with TRBJ1-2; 10 nucleotides line up with TRBD1. V lost 4 bases to trimming and J lost 6 bases; unmatched junction nucleotides: 8. This CDR3 is built from 15 residues. From germline, CDR1 is SGHAT and CDR2 FQNNGV. CDR3 nucleotides: TGTGCCAGCAGCTCGAGGGACAGGGGACATAATGGCTACACCTTC. Its translation: CASSSRDRGHNGYTF.

The chain links TRBV4-2 to TRBJ2-2; 7 nucleotides line up with TRBD2. Germline V CDR1 and CDR2: LGHNA, YNFKEQ. The CDR3 extends over 14 amino acids. Trimming took 3 bases from V and 3 from J; bases not matched to a gene: 1. The CDR3 sequence is CASSHAGDTGELFF. The CDR3 DNA follows: TGTGCCAGCAGCCATGCGGGGGACACCGGGGAGCTGTTTTTT.